These 27 T cell receptor beta chains originate from one sample sequenced in a study of T cells in Graves' hyperthyroidism and ophthalmopathy. Amplified TCR beta CDR3 regions derived from RNA transcripts. In the first-round RT-PCR of the TCR CDR3, the HTBI primer set was used. MiXCR, run by TCRdb on the multiplex PCR reads, gives a single entry per CDR3 protein. The sample holds 460,000 or so distinct CDR3 sequences, over 13% seen once. Sequencing used blood. The receptors here all came from a woman aged 18-29 years with Graves' hyperthyroidism.

This clonotype was recorded a few times. The chain couples TRBV29-1 to TRBJ2-3, with 10 bases fitting TRBD2. The germline V gene has CDR1 SQVTM and CDR2 ANQGSEA. The CDR3 loop spans 19 amino acids. Trimming cost V 6 bases and J 2 bases; bases outside gene matches: 20. The CDR3 here is CSVDGQVRGLAVHTDTQYF. CDR3 bases: TGCAGCGTAGACGGACAGGTTCGAGGACTAGCGGTACACACAGATACGCAGTATTTT.

The V and J genes are TRBV5-4 and TRBJ1-2, with 9 bases lining up with TRBD1. Germline V CDR1 and CDR2: SGHNT, YYREEE (reference sequence). The CDR3 has 14 amino acids. Trimming cost V 2 bases and J 4 bases; bases outside gene matches: 3. The DNA for the CDR3 is TGTGCCAGCAGCTTCCGGGACAGGGTCTATGGCTACACCTTC. The encoded protein is CASSFRDRVYGYTF.

This clonotype appeared many times. The chain couples TRBV6-1 to TRBJ1-6; D gene unclear. V was trimmed by 10 bases and J by 0 bases, leaving 16 bases between them. This CDR3 region has 16 residues. CDR1 and CDR2 from the germline V gene are MNHNS and SASEGT. The CDR3 loop is CATTPRVSSYNSPLHF. The CDR3 region has the DNA TGTGCCACCACCCCGAGGGTGAGCTCCTATAATTCACCCCTCCACTTT.

This clonotype occurred once. CDR3 in DNA: TGTGCCACCAGTGATTTCAGGACCAACTATGGCTACACCTTC. Amino acid sequence: CATSDFRTNYGYTF. The chain carries TRBV24-1 and TRBJ1-2; D remains ambiguous. This CDR3 comprises 14 residues. CDR1 and CDR2 (germline): KGHDR, SFDVKD. V lost 1 base to trimming and J lost 2 bases, with 7 bases between them.

This clonotype was seen a handful of times. V and J are TRBV12-3 or TRBV12-4 and TRBJ1-2; perhaps TRBD1 as D (5 bases). The V end lost 2 bases, the J end lost 1 base, and 17 bases lay between the germline ends. This CDR3 is 17 amino acids long. CDR3: CASSLTPTDLGNYGYTF. The CDR3, as DNA: TGTGCCAGCAGTTTAACCCCGACAGACCTCGGTAACTATGGCTACACCTTC.

The gene calls are TRBV15 and TRBJ2-1; D gene unclear. V lost 0 bases and J lost 3, with 15 bases in between. Germline loops: CDR1 LNHNV, CDR2 YYDKDF (reference sequence). The CDR3 runs to 17 residues. The CDR3 DNA reads as TGTGCCACCAGCAGAGAAAACGTCGTCCAGCTCTACAATGAGCAGTTCTTC. The encoded protein is CATSRENVVQLYNEQFF.

This clonotype was detected ten times or more. The rearrangement uses TRBV20-1 and TRBJ2-2; 9 positions match TRBD1. J lost 4 bases, V lost 1 base, and 1 base had no gene match. The CDR3 length is 14 residues. CDR1 is DFQATT and CDR2 is SNEGSKA in the germline V gene (reference sequence). In nucleotides, the CDR3 is TGCAGTGCTAGAGGGACAGGGGTCACCGGGGAGCTGTTTTTT. Protein sequence: CSARGTGVTGELFF.

In this sample, this clonotype turned up many times. The chain has TRBV6-1 and TRBJ2-5, with a tentative D call TRBD1 (6 bases). Per the germline V gene, CDR1 is MNHNS and CDR2 is SASEGT. V lost 10 bases to trimming and J lost 1 base, with 19 bases between them. CDR3 size: 15 residues. In DNA form, the CDR3 reads TGTGCCATCCAACAGGGTCTGCCAACCCAAGAGACCCAGTACTTC. Encoded protein: CAIQQGLPTQETQYF.

This clonotype was seen a few times. The chain recombines TRBV19 with TRBJ2-1; D gene uncertain. The germline V and J ends were trimmed by 3 bases and 6 bases, with 9 bases remaining between them. The CDR3 has 13 amino acids. Germline CDR1 reads LNHDA; CDR2 reads SQIVND (reference sequence). The CDR3: CASSITVLNEQFF. The CDR3 DNA sequence: TGTGCCAGTAGTATTACAGTTCTCAATGAGCAGTTCTTC.

This clonotype was seen at least ten times. The V and J genes are TRBV30 and TRBJ1-5, with D unclear. Looked up from germline, CDR1 is GTSNPN and CDR2 is SVGIG (reference sequence). The CDR3 contains 13 residues. V was trimmed by 3 bases and J by 5 bases, leaving 11 bases between them. The chain's CDR3 is CAWSARRDQPQHF. In nucleotides, the CDR3 is TGTGCCTGGAGCGCAAGAAGGGATCAGCCCCAGCATTTT.

This clonotype was detected ten times or more. The chain links TRBV2 to TRBJ2-5, with unresolved D. The CDR3 has 15 amino acids. The V end lost 4 bases, the J end lost 5 bases, and 17 bases lay between the germline ends. Germline V gene sequence: CDR1 SNHLY, CDR2 FYNNEI. The CDR3 is CASSVSADRRETQYF. Written as DNA, the CDR3 is TGTGCCAGCAGTGTATCGGCGGATAGGCGGGAGACCCAGTACTTC.

This clonotype was recorded at least ten times. V is TRBV6-1 and J is TRBJ1-2; unclear D gene. V was trimmed by 6 bases and J by 0 bases, leaving 14 bases between them. Germline V gene lookup returns CDR1 MNHNS and CDR2 SASEGT. The CDR3 extends over 15 amino acids. The CDR3 spells CASSPEAATNYGYTF. CDR3 nucleotide sequence: TGTGCCAGCAGCCCCGAGGCGGCCACTAACTATGGCTACACCTTC.

In its sample, this clonotype was seen a few times. V usage is TRBV5-1 and J usage is TRBJ2-5; 15 bases fit TRBD2. The CDR3 has 17 residues. Germline CDR1 SGHRS, CDR2 YFSETQ. The V gene end was trimmed by 5 bases and the J gene end by 5 bases; junction bases not matched to a gene: 10. The CDR3 DNA is TGCGCCAGCAGTTACGGACTAGCGGGAGGGCCTTTTGAGACCCAGTACTTC. Encoded protein: CASSYGLAGGPFETQYF.

In its sample, this clonotype was seen many times. The V and J genes are TRBV6-5 and TRBJ1-2; no clear D gene. Trimming stripped 2 bases from V and 7 bases from J, with 14 bases between. The CDR3 spans 14 residues. Per germline, CDR1 MNHEY and CDR2 SVGAGI. The CDR3 region has the DNA TGTGCCAGCAGTTACGGGTCGGGTTACTCTGGCTACACCTTC. Its protein product is CASSYGSGYSGYTF.

This clonotype has at least ten counts. CDR3 sequence: CASSLQSNYGYTF. The CDR3 nucleotides are TGTGCCAGCAGCTTACAGAGTAACTATGGCTACACCTTC. The chain has TRBV7-6 and TRBJ1-2; D ambiguous. V lost 2 bases to trimming and J lost 1 base, with 5 bases between them. The length of the CDR3 is 13 residues. Germline V CDR1 and CDR2: SGHVS, FNYEAQ.

The chain employs TRBV6-7 and TRBJ2-1, with 14 bases identical to TRBD2. Being an ORF, TRBV6-7 has a function that is uncertain. The trim removed 5 bases at V and 0 bases at J, leaving 6 bases unmatched. CDR3 length equals 18 residues. CDR3 nucleotides: TGTGCCAGCAGTCGACTAGCGGGAGGGCCGAGCTCCTACAATGAGCAGTTCTTC. Protein product: CASSRLAGGPSSYNEQFF.

This clonotype was seen many times. This sequence joins TRBV3-1 and TRBJ2-3; D unresolved. Trimming left V 0 bases short and J 2 bases short, with 9 bases between. This CDR3 has 15 amino acids. CDR1 is LGHDT, CDR2 YNNKEL, per germline (reference sequence). In DNA form, the CDR3 reads TGTGCCAGCAGCCAAGAAATATACAACACAGATACGCAGTATTTT. Its translation: CASSQEIYNTDTQYF.

This chain uses TRBV10-3 with TRBJ1-2; 7 bases align to TRBD1. Germline V gives CDR1 ENHRY, CDR2 SYGVKD. This CDR3 is built from 14 residues. Losses at the gene ends were 0 bases for V and 8 bases for J; bases not matched to a gene: 6. CDR3 region: CAISESEGARGYTF. The CDR3 DNA reads as TGTGCCATCAGTGAGTCAGAGGGGGCGCGGGGCTACACCTTC.

The V and J genes are TRBV14 and TRBJ2-7; D possibly corresponds to TRBD2 (6 bases). Germline values: CDR1 SGHDN, CDR2 FVKESK. Trimming cost V 0 bases and J 2 bases, with 11 bases left between them. The CDR3 is 15 residues long. The CDR3 spells CASSQDLGGPYEQYV. The CDR3 nucleotides are TGTGCCAGCAGCCAAGATCTCGGGGGTCCCTACGAGCAGTACGTC.

V and J are TRBV9 and TRBJ1-6, with no clear D. V lost 3 bases to trimming and J lost 10 bases, with 11 bases between them. CDR3 length: 13 amino acids. CDR1 and CDR2 (germline): SGDLS, YYNGEE. CDR3 in DNA: TGTGCCAGCAGCGACCAGGTTGGGTCACCCCTCCACTTT. This sequence encodes CASSDQVGSPLHF.

This clonotype was recorded a few times. CDR3: CATSEGPGQGNSYEQYF. CDR3 bases: TGTGCCACCAGCGAAGGCCCGGGACAGGGTAACTCCTACGAGCAGTACTTC. The chain uses TRBV24-1 and TRBJ2-7, with TRBD1 matching 9 bases. There are 17 residues in the CDR3. The germline CDR1 and CDR2 sequences are KGHDR and SFDVKD. The V segment lost 7 bases and the J segment 0 bases; nucleotides outside the gene matches: 12.

This clonotype was counted a few times. As the CDR3 is not closed by the conserved phenylalanine or tryptophan, this likely results from a read error. This chain joins TRBV19 and TRBJ1-1; TRBD1 matches 7 bases. CDR1 and CDR2 from the germline V gene are LNHDA and SQIVND (reference sequence). The V gene end was trimmed by 6 bases and the J gene end by 0 bases; junction bases not matched to a gene: 10. CDR3 size: 16 residues. The CDR3 reads CASRAGQSYMNTEAFL. The CDR3 DNA reads as TGTGCCAGTAGGGCGGGACAGAGCTACATGAACACTGAAGCTTTCCTT.

The V and J genes are TRBV6-4 and TRBJ2-4; D is tentatively TRBD1 or TRBD2 (6 bases each). The CDR3 sequence is 15 residues long. V lost 8 bases to trimming and J lost 2 bases, with 16 bases between them. Germline V gene lookup returns CDR1 MRHNA and CDR2 SNTAGT. The CDR3 reads CASVRGDYSKNIQYF. As DNA, the CDR3 is TGTGCCAGCGTGAGGGGGGATTATTCCAAAAACATTCAGTACTTC.

This clonotype was seen only once. V is TRBV27 and J is TRBJ2-1; TRBD2 matches at 7 bases. CDR1 and CDR2 from the germline V gene are MNHEY and SMNVEV (reference sequence). CDR3 length: 16 amino acids. The trim removed 6 bases at V and 5 bases at J, leaving 13 bases unmatched. The CDR3 sequence is CASSLPPSGTNNEQFF. The CDR3 DNA follows: TGTGCCAGCAGCTTACCCCCTAGCGGAACGAACAATGAGCAGTTCTTC.

Ten or more counts support this clonotype. The CDR3 reads CASSTNEKLFF. CDR3 coding DNA: TGTGCCAGCAGCACTAATGAAAAACTGTTTTTT. The V and J genes are TRBV7-9 and TRBJ1-4; D uncertain. The CDR3 length is 11 residues. V was shortened by 5 bases and J by 2 bases, with 0 bases between the two germline ends. CDR1 SEHNR and CDR2 FQNEAQ come from the germline V gene (reference sequence). The full variable domain, rest sourced from reference TRBV7-9 and TRBJ1-4, is DTGVSQNPRHKITKRGQNVTFRCDPISEHNRLYWYRQTLGQGPEFLTYFQNEAQLEKSRLLSDRFSAERPKGSFSTLEIQRTEQGDSAMYLCASSTNEKLFFGSGTQLSVL.

The rearrangement links TRBV3-1 to TRBJ2-7; D is ambiguous. The CDR3 runs 12 residues. CDR1 is LGHDT and CDR2 is YNNKEL in the germline V gene (reference sequence). Between the trimmed V and J ends, which lost 3 bases and 3 bases, there was a span of 6 bases. The CDR3 sequence is CASSHENYEQYF. The DNA for the CDR3 is TGTGCCAGCAGCCATGAGAACTACGAGCAGTACTTC.

This clonotype was counted many times. The CDR3 is CASSLGVKHPGSGNTIYF. CDR3 nucleotides: TGTGCCAGCAGCTTAGGGGTAAAACACCCAGGCTCTGGAAACACCATATATTTT. The rearrangement links TRBV11-2 to TRBJ1-3; D call uncertain. CDR1 and CDR2 (germline): SGHAT, FQNNGV. The length of the CDR3 is 18 residues. Trimming removed 1 base from V and 0 bases from J, with 16 bases in between.